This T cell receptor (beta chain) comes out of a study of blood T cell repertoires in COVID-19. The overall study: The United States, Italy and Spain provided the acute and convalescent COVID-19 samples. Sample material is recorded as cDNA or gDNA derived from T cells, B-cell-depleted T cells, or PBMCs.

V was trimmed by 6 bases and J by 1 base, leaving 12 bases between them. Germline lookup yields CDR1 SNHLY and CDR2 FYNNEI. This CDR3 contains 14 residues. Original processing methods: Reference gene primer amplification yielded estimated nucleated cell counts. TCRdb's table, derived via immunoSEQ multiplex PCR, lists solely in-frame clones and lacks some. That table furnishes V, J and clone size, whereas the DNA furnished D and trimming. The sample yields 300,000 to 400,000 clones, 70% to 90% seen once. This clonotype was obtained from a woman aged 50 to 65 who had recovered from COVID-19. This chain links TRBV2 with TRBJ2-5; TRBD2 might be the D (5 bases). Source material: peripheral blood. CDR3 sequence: CASSSTRSQETQYF. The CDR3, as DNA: TGTGCCAGCAGCAGTACTAGGAGCCAAGAGACCCAGTACTTC.